The sequence of this T cell receptor beta chain was determined in a study of blood T cell repertoires in COVID-19. Study in general: Sites across the United States, Italy and Spain contributed samples from acute and convalescent COVID-19. T cells, B-cell-depleted T cells, or PBMCs provided the cDNA or gDNA that served as material.

The authors' processing: From reference gene primer amplification, estimates of nucleated cell counts were derived. Measured with immunoSEQ multiplex PCR; TCRdb has only the in-frame clones, and not every one. D and trimming were read from the DNA, whereas the V and J calls and clone size are those reported in that table. This repertoire shows about 94,000 clones, about 86% found once; its top ten account for approximately 6.8%. Sequencing input: peripheral blood. This TCR was recovered from a man in his fifties or sixties with acute or convalescent COVID-19.

The CDR3 loop reads CASSIDPGRRREGMNQPQHF. CDR3 DNA: TGTGCCAGTAGTATAGATCCGGGCAGGCGCCGGGAGGGGATGAATCAGCCCCAGCATTTT. The chain employs TRBV19 and TRBJ1-5, with a tentative D call TRBD1 (5 bases). The CDR3 is made up of 20 amino acids. Trimming cost V 0 bases and J 4 bases, with 25 bases left between them. Germline CDR1 LNHDA, CDR2 SQIVND (reference sequence). Together with reference TRBV19 and TRBJ1-5, the CDR3 gives the full variable domain: DGGITQSPKYLFRKEGQNVTLSCEQNLNHDAMYWYRQDPGQGLRLIYYSQIVNDFQKGDIAEGYSVSREKKESFPLTVTSAQKNPTAFYLCASSIDPGRRREGMNQPQHFGDGTRLSIL.